Each of the 9 T cell receptor beta chains below was sequenced from the same sample in a study of response to subunit inactivated influenza vaccine (dated by TCRdb to 2017 to 2018). Receptors were amplified or captured by RT-PCR. The listed sequencing device is Illumina HiSeq 2500. TCRdb trimmed the raw reads at Q25, called clones with MiXCR and kept productive beta chains. CDR3 protein sequences are deduplicated, and each keeps its most common genes and DNA. The sample table shows more than 700,000 distinct CDR3 sequences, and 21% are seen once. The ten largest account for roughly a tenth of the sample. The sample was PBMCs from blood, taken less than 6 days after vaccination. Receptors were obtained from a man aged 50 or older who received an inactivated influenza vaccine. Donor details come from another sample of the same person, matched by shared clones.

The sample holds a few counts of this clonotype. This sequence joins TRBV7-2 and TRBJ1-2; 7 bases map to TRBD1. The ends lost 1 base at V and 4 bases at J; junction bases unmatched: 6. Germline CDR1 and CDR2: SGHTA and FQGNSA. The CDR3 runs 15 residues. The CDR3 loop is CASSLEATGTYGYTF. The CDR3 DNA reads as TGTGCCAGCAGCTTAGAGGCGACAGGGACCTATGGCTACACCTTC.

This clonotype was recorded at least ten times. The DNA of the CDR3 is TGTGCCAGCAGCCAAGTCGCAGATACGCAGTATTTT. Protein sequence: CASSQVADTQYF. The chain carries TRBV4-2 and TRBJ2-3; D is unclear. The CDR3 runs 12 residues. Germline CDR1 reads LGHNA; CDR2 reads YNFKEQ. Trimming stripped 1 base from V and 4 bases from J, with 3 bases between.

V and J are TRBV5-1 and TRBJ2-1; 8 bases agree with TRBD2. This CDR3 has 14 amino acids. V gave up 4 bases and J gave up 8 bases; unmatched junction bases: 8. Looked up from germline, CDR1 is SGHRS and CDR2 is YFSETQ. The CDR3: CASSLNVGGDEQFF. The CDR3 nucleotides read TGCGCCAGCAGCCTGAATGTCGGGGGGGATGAGCAGTTCTTC. The complete variable domain, with remaining parts taken from reference TRBV5-1 and TRBJ2-1, reads KAGVTQTPRYLIKTRGQQVTLSCSPISGHRSVSWYQQTPGQGLQFLFEYFSETQRNKGNFPGRFSGRQFSNSRSEMNVSTLELGDSALYLCASSLNVGGDEQFFGPGTRLTVL.

This clonotype was observed a few times. V is TRBV6-1 and J is TRBJ2-5, with D perhaps matching TRBD1 or TRBD2 (6 bases each). From germline, CDR1 is MNHNS and CDR2 SASEGT. The CDR3 has 17 amino acids. The V end lost 2 bases, the J end lost 4 bases, and 20 bases lay between the germline ends. This CDR3 reads CASSEWFGGPVAETQYF. The CDR3 bases are TGTGCCAGCAGTGAATGGTTTGGGGGGCCAGTCGCAGAGACCCAGTACTTC.

The V and J genes are TRBV7-6 and TRBJ2-1; 9 nucleotides match TRBD2. V lost 5 bases and J lost 10; bases outside the gene matches: 3. The CDR3 totals 12 residues. The germline V gene has CDR1 SGHVS and CDR2 FNYEAQ. CDR3 sequence (DNA): TGTGCCAGCAGCGGTAGCGGGAGAGAGCAGTTCTTC. Its translation: CASSGSGREQFF.

In its sample, this clonotype was seen a few times. V usage is TRBV6-1 and J usage is TRBJ2-3; perhaps TRBD2 as D (6 bases). The V gene lost 6 bases and the J gene lost 4 bases, with 20 bases spanning the gap. Per germline, CDR1 MNHNS and CDR2 SASEGT. This CDR3 has 16 amino acids. The CDR3 spells CASRRGNLPIPDTQYF. The CDR3 DNA follows: TGTGCCAGCAGGCGCGGGAACCTTCCCATCCCAGATACGCAGTATTTT.

V and J are TRBV28 and TRBJ2-7; D is perhaps TRBD1 (6 bases). The CDR3 is 14 residues long. The germline V gene encodes CDR1 MDHEN and CDR2 SYDVKM. The germline V and J ends were trimmed by 10 bases and 3 bases, with 19 bases remaining between them. The CDR3: CATKVRGNFYEQYF. The CDR3 nucleotides read TGTGCCACCAAAGTCAGGGGAAATTTCTACGAGCAGTACTTC.

The chain recombines TRBV20-1 with TRBJ2-4, with D perhaps TRBD1 or TRBD2 (5 bases each). V was pared by 5 bases and J by 0 bases, with 17 bases between. Looked up from germline, CDR1 is DFQATT and CDR2 is SNEGSKA (reference sequence). This CDR3 has 16 residues. The DNA for the CDR3 is TGCAGTGCTCCCCCGTCGGGGCTAGTAGCCAAAAACATTCAGTACTTC. Its protein is CSAPPSGLVAKNIQYF.

In its sample, this clonotype was seen a few times. This rearrangement joins TRBV20-1 to TRBJ2-4; D gene uncertain. V gave up 0 bases and J gave up 5 bases, with 11 bases separating them. Germline V gene lookup returns CDR1 DFQATT and CDR2 SNEGSKA (reference sequence). This CDR3 contains 14 residues. The CDR3 DNA reads as TGCAGTGCTAGAGATCGCAGCTACCAAAACATTCAGTACTTC. Translating it yields CSARDRSYQNIQYF.